Shown below are 23 T cell receptor beta chains from a single sample sequenced in a study of patients and donors after allogeneic stem cell transplantation. TCRdb processed the RT-PCR reads anew with MiXCR; each CDR3 protein has one entry. The sample gives around 2,000 distinct CDR3 sequences, 1.5% to 2% of which show up once; less than 7.5% is in the top ten. The sample taken for sequencing was blood, either unsorted or a sorted T cell fraction (not recorded which). Receptors originate from a human donor who was either an allogeneic HSCT recipient or a stem cell or donor lymphocyte infusion donor (not recorded which). It is not recorded whose cells these are; they may come from a transplant donor.

This clonotype counts as medium-sized. V is TRBV6-5 and J is TRBJ1-1; D is uncertain. CDR3 length: 13 amino acids. With 2 bases removed from V and 0 bases from J, the gap between germline ends came to 4 bases. Germline V gene data show CDR1 as MNHEY and CDR2 as SVGAGI. The CDR3 spells CASSYGMNTEAFF. The DNA of the CDR3 is TGTGCCAGCAGTTACGGGATGAACACTGAAGCTTTCTTT.

This clonotype is judged medium-sized. This rearrangement joins TRBV5-4 to TRBJ2-5; 8 positions match TRBD1. CDR3 length: 13 amino acids. The junction had 4 bases not matched to a gene; V was cut back by 4 bases and J by 5 bases. Germline V gives CDR1 SGHNT, CDR2 YYREEE (reference sequence). Written as DNA, the CDR3 is TGTGCCAGCAGCAAGGGACAGGCCGAGACCCAGTACTTC. It is translated as CASSKGQAETQYF.

This clonotype rates as medium-sized. V usage is TRBV10-3 and J usage is TRBJ1-5, with a possible D match to TRBD1 (6 bases). Germline V lookup: CDR1 ENHRY, CDR2 SYGVKD. The CDR3 has 15 amino acids. Between the trimmed V and J ends, which lost 4 bases and 3 bases, there was a span of 13 bases. CDR3 DNA: TGTGCCATCAGTGGGGGGGCGGGTGACAATCAGCCCCAGCATTTT. This encodes CAISGGAGDNQPQHF.

This clonotype is labeled medium-sized. The genes are TRBV5-5 and TRBJ2-1, with D unclear. The V end was cut by 1 base, the J end by 8 bases, with 7 bases between. The CDR3 has 12 amino acids. Germline loops: CDR1 SGHKS, CDR2 YYEKEE (reference sequence). Here the CDR3 DNA reads TGTGCCAGCAGCTTGCAGCTGGATGAGCAGTTCTTC. It yields the protein CASSLQLDEQFF. Based on the CDR3 plus reference TRBV5-5 and TRBJ2-1, the full variable domain is DAGVTQSPTHLIKTRGQQVTLRCSPISGHKSVSWYQQVLGQGPQFIFQYYEKEERGRGNFPDRFSARQFPNYSSELNVNALLLGDSALYLCASSLQLDEQFFGPGTRLTVL.

By proportion, this clonotype is medium-sized. V is TRBV3-1 and J is TRBJ1-6; D is perhaps TRBD1 (5 bases). The V end was cut by 1 base, the J end by 11 bases, with 15 bases between. The CDR3 totals 15 residues. Germline CDR1 LGHDT, CDR2 YNNKEL (reference sequence). Here the CDR3 DNA reads TGTGCCAGCAGCCAAGGGGACGGAACGGATCCACCCCTCCACTTT. It codes for CASSQGDGTDPPLHF. Filled out from reference TRBV3-1 and TRBJ1-6, the complete variable domain reads DTAVSQTPKYLVTQMGNDKSIKCEQNLGHDTMYWYKQDSKKFLKIMFSYNNKELIINETVPNRFSPKSPDKAHLNLHINSLELGDSAVYFCASSQGDGTDPPLHFGNGTRLTVT.

This clonotype is medium-sized (0.01 to 0.1%). This chain joins TRBV5-5 and TRBJ1-5; TRBD1 is a possible D gene (5 bases). V was clipped by 4 bases and J by 5 bases, with 16 bases between them. Per germline, CDR1 SGHKS and CDR2 YYEKEE (reference sequence). The CDR3 covers 15 residues. The CDR3 reads CASSPGTTRDQPQHF. The CDR3, as DNA: TGTGCCAGCAGCCCCGGGACGACCCGGGATCAGCCCCAGCATTTT.

The chain combines TRBV7-2 with TRBJ2-5, with a weak D call TRBD2 (6 bases). Trimming shortened V by 5 bases and J by 5 bases, and 21 bases separated the two germline ends. The CDR3 length is 16 residues. Germline CDR1 SGHTA, CDR2 FQGNSA. CDR3 loop: CASSPSAWGAGETQYF. DNA for the CDR3: TGTGCCAGCAGCCCGAGCGCCTGGGGCGCGGGGGAGACCCAGTACTTC.

In its sample, this clonotype was seen a few times. V and J are TRBV20-1 and TRBJ1-2; D call uncertain. This CDR3 comprises 11 residues. V was cut by 0 bases and J by 8 bases, with 7 bases left in between. Germline assignment: CDR1 DFQATT and CDR2 SNEGSKA (reference sequence). CDR3 coding DNA: TGCAGTGCTAGAGACAGTCGGGGCTACACCTTC. Translated, it gives CSARDSRGYTF.

By share, this clonotype ranks as medium-sized. The chain combines TRBV5-4 with TRBJ1-6; a possible D gene is TRBD1 (5 bases). The CDR3 runs to 18 residues. The V gene's germline CDR1 is SGHNT and CDR2 YYREEE (reference sequence). Trimming removed 4 bases at V and 0 bases at J, with 17 bases between. The CDR3 DNA reads TGTGCCAGCAGCCCTAACTCACCGACAGCCTCCTATAATTCACCCCTCCACTTT. Translation: CASSPNSPTASYNSPLHF.

The gene calls are TRBV30 and TRBJ2-5; D possibly corresponds to TRBD2 (5 bases). Germline assignment: CDR1 GTSNPN and CDR2 SVGIG (reference sequence). The CDR3 sequence is 13 residues long. V dropped 8 bases and J dropped 7 bases, with 20 bases sitting between them. The CDR3 loop is CAGSRLLAGTQYF. The DNA for the CDR3 is TGTGCCGGGTCCCGGCTGCTTGCGGGGACCCAGTACTTC.

This clonotype is medium-sized by share. CDR3 coding DNA: TGTGCCAGCAGCTTCGCAAACACAGATACGCAGTATTTT. Translating gives CASSFANTDTQYF. This chain uses TRBV7-3 with TRBJ2-3; D ambiguous. The CDR3 runs 13 residues. Germline CDR1 is SGHTA and CDR2 is FQGTGA. Trimming left V 3 bases short and J 2 bases short, with 6 bases between.

This clonotype is medium-sized in the sample. A read error may account for a junction end that differs from germline. This chain joins TRBV28 and TRBJ2-6, with 7 nucleotides matching TRBD1. The germline gives CDR1 MDHEN, CDR2 SYDVKM. The CDR3 is 14 residues long. The CDR3 reads CASRLGGQANVLTF. In nucleotides, the CDR3 is TGTGCCAGCCGTTTAGGGGGCCAGGCCAACGTCCTGACTTTC.

By its share, this clonotype is large. This chain connects TRBV9 to TRBJ2-3; D ambiguous. The CDR3 spans 15 residues. Per germline, CDR1 SGDLS and CDR2 YYNGEE. The V end was cut by 0 bases, the J end by 5 bases, with 13 bases between. The CDR3 DNA reads as TGTGCCAGCAGCGTAGCGCCCGGGTTGGGAGATACGCAGTATTTT. It is translated as CASSVAPGLGDTQYF.

By sample share, this clonotype is medium-sized (0.01 to 0.1%). The chain links TRBV28 to TRBJ1-1, with D hard to call. CDR1 and CDR2 from the germline V gene are MDHEN and SYDVKM. The CDR3 consists of 14 residues. Trimming removed 6 bases at V and 4 bases at J, with 15 bases between. The CDR3 DNA sequence: TGTGCCAGCAGCTTCGTCAGTTCGGGCACTGAAGCTTTCTTT. This codes for CASSFVSSGTEAFF.

In its sample, this clonotype is medium-sized (0.01 to 0.1%). The chain joins TRBV7-9 to TRBJ2-6; D gene ambiguous. The germline V and J ends were trimmed by 5 bases and 2 bases, with 7 bases remaining between them. The CDR3 is 14 residues long. The germline gives CDR1 SEHNR, CDR2 FQNEAQ (reference sequence). The CDR3 DNA reads TGTGCCAGCAGCCCACTGGCTGGGGCCAACGTCCTGACTTTC. Protein: CASSPLAGANVLTF.

This clonotype is deemed medium-sized. This chain connects TRBV12-3 or TRBV12-4 to TRBJ1-6, with D unclear. V was cut by 5 bases and J by 7 bases, with 12 bases left in between. This CDR3 spans 14 amino acids. CDR3 loop: CASSITVLNSPLHF. The CDR3 DNA reads as TGTGCCAGCAGTATAACAGTCCTAAATTCACCCCTCCACTTT.

The rearrangement uses TRBV2 and TRBJ2-1, with 9 bases that match TRBD1. The CDR3 has 12 residues. Germline values: CDR1 SNHLY, CDR2 FYNNEI. The V segment lost 6 bases and the J segment 9 bases; nucleotides outside the gene matches: 3. The CDR3: CASRGQGGEQFF. CDR3 in DNA: TGTGCCAGCAGGGGACAGGGCGGTGAGCAGTTCTTC.

This clonotype is medium-sized (0.01 to 0.1%). The CDR3 region has the DNA TGTGCCAGCAGCTGGGGCAGTTACAAAGAGACCCAGTACTTC. Protein product: CASSWGSYKETQYF. The chain couples TRBV7-2 to TRBJ2-5; the D gene is possibly TRBD1 (5 bases). The CDR3 spans 14 residues. Trimming removed 4 bases from V and 3 bases from J, with 12 bases in between. CDR1 is SGHTA and CDR2 is FQGNSA in the germline V gene.

This clonotype is large by share. This chain's CDR3 is CASSSTGRYEQYF. The CDR3, as DNA: TGTGCCAGCAGCTCCACAGGCCGATACGAGCAGTACTTC. The chain joins TRBV5-6 to TRBJ2-7; TRBD1 might be the D (5 bases). Trimming removed 3 bases at V and 4 bases at J, with 11 bases between. CDR1 is SGHDT and CDR2 is YYEEEE in the germline V gene. CDR3 length: 13 amino acids.

Within the sample, this clonotype is medium-sized. V is TRBV2 and J is TRBJ1-1; D might be TRBD1 (5 bases). Germline loops: CDR1 SNHLY, CDR2 FYNNEI. The CDR3 length is 13 residues. Trimming took 5 bases from V and 2 from J, leaving 9 bases between them. The CDR3 is CASSFDRNTEAFF. CDR3 bases: TGTGCCAGCAGTTTTGACAGAAACACTGAAGCTTTCTTT.

By its share, this clonotype is medium-sized (0.01 to 0.1%). The V and J genes are TRBV29-1 and TRBJ2-7, with TRBD1 matching over 11 bases. The V gene's germline CDR1 is SQVTM and CDR2 ANQGSEA. This CDR3 is built from 13 residues. The V segment lost 5 bases and the J segment 3 bases; nucleotides outside the gene matches: 3. CDR3: CSVRTGGFYEQYF. As DNA, the CDR3 is TGCAGCGTTCGGACAGGGGGCTTCTACGAGCAGTACTTC.

This clonotype is labeled as large. J is TRBJ1-2 and V is TRBV7-2; no reliable D call. Germline lookup yields CDR1 SGHTA and CDR2 FQGNSA. V gave up 5 bases and J gave up 8 bases, with 15 bases separating them. This CDR3 region has 13 residues. The DNA of the CDR3 is TGTGCCAGCAGCCTAGGGTTTCAATTAGGCTACACCTTC. This gives the protein CASSLGFQLGYTF.

This clonotype was observed a few times. Compared with germline, one end of the junction differs, possibly owing to a read error. The chain recombines TRBV5-1 with TRBJ1-3; 9 bases fit TRBD1. The germline gives CDR1 SGHRS, CDR2 YFSETQ. The CDR3 length is 15 residues. As DNA, the CDR3 is TGCGCCAGCACCTTGAACACAGGGGGCGGAAACACCATATATTTT. It specifies CASTLNTGGGNTIYF.